Following are 26 T cell receptor beta chains from one sample sequenced in a study of T cells after yellow fever vaccination. TCRdb processed the 5' RACE reads anew with MiXCR; each CDR3 protein has one entry. The top ten clones hold just under 25% of a sample with about 85,000 distinct CDR3 sequences, about an eighth of them seen once. This specimen consisted of CD8+ T cells not binding an NS4B(214-222) dextramer, sorted from PBMCs, obtained roughly 23 days after the first yellow fever vaccination. These receptors were collected from a man younger than 35 who received the YFV17D yellow fever vaccine.

The chain combines TRBV12-3 or TRBV12-4 with TRBJ1-6; possibly TRBD1 for D (5 bases). The CDR3 sequence is 14 residues long. V shed 6 bases and J shed 9 bases, with 15 bases lying between them. The CDR3 DNA reads TGTGCCAGCAGCCCCGACAGCTCGGGTTCACCCCTCCACTTT. Residues: CASSPDSSGSPLHF.

The rearrangement links TRBV6-2 or TRBV6-3 to TRBJ2-2; no clear D. The CDR3 sequence is 14 residues long. Deletions cut 2 bases from V and 5 bases from J, with 9 bases between. Per the germline V gene, CDR1 is MNHEY and CDR2 is SVGEGT. Here the CDR3 DNA reads TGTGCCAGCAGTTACACGAAAAGAACCGGGGAGCTGTTTTTT. It encodes CASSYTKRTGELFF.

This clonotype appeared a few times. The chain links TRBV28 to TRBJ2-3; TRBD1 aligns across 7 bases. The CDR3 covers 14 residues. CDR1 and CDR2 from the germline V gene are MDHEN and SYDVKM. V gave up 6 bases and J gave up 5 bases; unmatched junction bases: 8. Written as DNA, the CDR3 is TGTGCCAGCAGCCCCACAGGGGCCATAGATACGCAGTATTTT. Protein sequence: CASSPTGAIDTQYF.

The chain uses TRBV12-3 or TRBV12-4 and TRBJ2-1; no reliable D call. The V end lost 5 bases, the J end lost 9 bases, and 11 bases lay between the germline ends. The CDR3 has 12 amino acids. CDR3 in amino acids: CASSALGGEQFF. The DNA for the CDR3 is TGTGCCAGCAGTGCGCTGGGCGGTGAGCAGTTCTTC.

The chain couples TRBV29-1 to TRBJ2-1; the match to TRBD2 covers 11 bases. Germline trimming cut 6 bases from V and 7 bases from J; bases unmatched to any gene: 11. The CDR3 length is 15 residues. Germline CDR1 is SQVTM and CDR2 is ANQGSEA. This CDR3 reads CSVALAGGRMNEQFF. Here the CDR3 DNA reads TGCAGCGTCGCCTTAGCGGGGGGGCGAATGAATGAGCAGTTCTTC.

This clonotype was detected only a few times. V and J are TRBV10-3 and TRBJ2-5; D is possibly TRBD2 (6 bases). Deletions cut 6 bases from V and 2 bases from J, with 13 bases between. This CDR3 is 14 amino acids long. CDR1 ENHRY and CDR2 SYGVKD come from the germline V gene. CDR3 loop: CAIRGTVGQETQYF. In DNA form, the CDR3 reads TGTGCCATCAGGGGGACTGTCGGGCAAGAGACCCAGTACTTC.

A single count supports this clonotype. The chain employs TRBV7-9 and TRBJ2-1; D is unclear. The length of the CDR3 is 13 residues. The V and J ends lost 2 bases and 7 bases respectively, with 9 bases between them. The germline gives CDR1 SEHNR, CDR2 FQNEAQ (reference sequence). CDR3 amino acids: CASSLNPGNEQFF. The CDR3 bases are TGTGCCAGCAGCTTAAACCCTGGAAATGAGCAGTTCTTC.

There are a few counts of this clonotype. This chain joins TRBV4-3 and TRBJ2-1; TRBD2 is a possible D gene (7 bases). The CDR3 is made up of 15 amino acids. Germline V gene lookup returns CDR1 LGHNA and CDR2 YSLEER. Trimming removed 0 bases at V and 9 bases at J, with 15 bases between. CDR3 region: CASSQDRAGAGEQFF. In nucleotides, the CDR3 is TGCGCCAGCAGCCAAGATAGGGCGGGGGCTGGTGAGCAGTTCTTC.

The chain is built from TRBV12-3 or TRBV12-4 and TRBJ1-5; D not resolved. The CDR3 runs to 13 residues. Trimming removed 0 bases at V and 5 bases at J, with 5 bases between. The CDR3 DNA reads TGTGCCAGCAGTTTAGCCGGGCATCAGCCCCAGCATTTT. Protein sequence: CASSLAGHQPQHF.

This chain joins TRBV6-2 or TRBV6-3 and TRBJ2-7; D tentatively reads TRBD1 or TRBD2 (5 bases each). Germline CDR1 and CDR2: MNHEY and SVGEGT. Trimming stripped 0 bases from V and 2 bases from J, with 14 bases between. The CDR3 runs to 16 residues. The CDR3 is CASSYSKRGGTYEQYF. DNA of the CDR3: TGTGCCAGCAGTTACTCGAAGAGGGGCGGAACCTACGAGCAGTACTTC.

Here the CDR3 reads CASSYGNTIYF. The CDR3 DNA sequence: TGCGCCAGCAGTTACGGAAACACCATATATTTT. The rearrangement joins TRBV5-1 to TRBJ1-3; D is unclear. CDR3 length: 11 amino acids. Deletions cut 5 bases from V and 4 bases from J, with 4 bases between. CDR1 and CDR2 (germline): SGHRS, YFSETQ.

The rearrangement links TRBV20-1 to TRBJ2-5; the match to TRBD2 covers 10 bases. The CDR3 has 17 residues. CDR1 is DFQATT and CDR2 is SNEGSKA in the germline V gene (reference sequence). V lost 8 bases, J lost 3 bases, and 18 bases stayed unmatched. The CDR3 bases are TGCAGTCCAAGCGGGTTTGAAGCGGGGGGGAATAAAGAGACCCAGTACTTC. Translated, it gives CSPSGFEAGGNKETQYF.

There are many counts of this clonotype. The genes are TRBV7-9 and TRBJ2-3; D uncertain. Germline CDR1 SEHNR, CDR2 FQNEAQ (reference sequence). This CDR3 spans 15 amino acids. Trimming stripped 6 bases from V and 0 bases from J, with 13 bases between. The CDR3 sequence: CASSPDGTSTDTQYF. In nucleotides, the CDR3 is TGTGCCAGCAGTCCGGACGGAACTAGCACAGATACGCAGTATTTT.

The rearrangement uses TRBV7-8 and TRBJ1-1, with unresolved D. V was pared by 8 bases and J by 0 bases, with 13 bases between. CDR1 is SGHVS and CDR2 is FQNEAQ in the germline V gene. The CDR3 contains 14 residues. CDR3 coding DNA: TGTGCCAGCCCCCTGGCGGGGATGAACACTGAAGCTTTCTTT. It yields the protein CASPLAGMNTEAFF.

This chain connects TRBV5-6 to TRBJ1-5, with D maybe TRBD1 (6 bases). The CDR3 totals 14 residues. Trimming left V 2 bases short and J 3 bases short, with 9 bases between. CDR1 and CDR2 (germline): SGHDT, YYEEEE. DNA of the CDR3: TGTGCCAGCAGCTTCTGGACAGACAATCAGCCCCAGCATTTT. It codes for CASSFWTDNQPQHF.

This chain joins TRBV5-4 and TRBJ2-7; D gene unclear. The V and J ends lost 0 bases and 3 bases respectively, with 13 bases between them. This CDR3 is built from 15 residues. Germline V gene lookup returns CDR1 SGHNT and CDR2 YYREEE (reference sequence). The CDR3 sequence: CASSLDKGSDYEQYV. CDR3 coding DNA: TGTGCCAGCAGCTTGGATAAGGGAAGTGACTACGAGCAGTACGTC.

The rearrangement links TRBV7-6 to TRBJ2-3; 10 bases map to TRBD2. This CDR3 has 15 residues. The ends lost 8 bases at V and 2 bases at J; junction bases unmatched: 7. Germline loops: CDR1 SGHVS, CDR2 FNYEAQ. CDR3 nucleotides: TGTGCCAGCGGTTCTAGCGGGGGACACACAGATACGCAGTATTTT. Amino acid sequence: CASGSSGGHTDTQYF.

Only a few counts were recorded for this clonotype. The genes are TRBV12-3 or TRBV12-4 and TRBJ2-1; 9 bases agree with TRBD1. The CDR3 is 19 residues long. V was clipped by 1 base and J by 0 bases; unmatched bases: 10. CDR3 nucleotides: TGTGCCAGCAGTTTAGAGGGACAGGGATGGGAATACTCCTACAATGAGCAGTTCTTC. It codes for CASSLEGQGWEYSYNEQFF.

This clonotype was seen a handful of times. This chain joins TRBV12-3 or TRBV12-4 and TRBJ2-1; D may be TRBD1 (5 bases). The V gene lost 7 bases and the J gene lost 4 bases, with 14 bases spanning the gap. The CDR3 extends over 14 amino acids. As DNA, the CDR3 is TGTGCCAGCATGGGGCCTCCCCTATACAATGAGCAGTTCTTC. Translated: CASMGPPLYNEQFF.

The chain has TRBV4-2 and TRBJ1-1, with D perhaps TRBD1 (6 bases). The CDR3 loop spans 17 amino acids. Germline CDR1 reads LGHNA; CDR2 reads YNFKEQ. Trimming pared 1 base from V and 0 bases from J, leaving 15 bases between. The CDR3 spells CASSQAGQGYLNTEAFF. The CDR3 nucleotides read TGTGCCAGCAGCCAAGCTGGGCAGGGGTACTTGAACACTGAAGCTTTCTTT.

This clonotype was seen a few times. V gene TRBV12-3 or TRBV12-4 combines with J gene TRBJ1-2, with D possibly TRBD1 on 5 matching bases. This CDR3 contains 13 residues. V was cut by 7 bases and J by 2 bases, with 11 bases left in between. The CDR3 loop is CASTPGGNYGYTF. The CDR3 nucleotides are TGTGCCAGCACCCCGGGGGGGAACTATGGCTACACCTTC.

The genes are TRBV7-6 and TRBJ2-7, with D unresolved. The germline V and J ends were trimmed by 5 bases and 7 bases, with 12 bases remaining between them. Germline lookup yields CDR1 SGHVS and CDR2 FNYEAQ. This CDR3 is built from 12 residues. The CDR3 here is CASSLGSDEQYF. In nucleotides, the CDR3 is TGTGCCAGCAGCCTGGGGTCGGATGAGCAGTACTTC. Complete variable domain (other parts from reference TRBV7-6 and TRBJ2-7): GAGVSQSPRYKVTKRGQDVALRCDPISGHVSLYWYRQALGQGPEFLTYFNYEAQQDKSGLPNDRFSAERPEGSISTLTIQRTEQRDSAMYRCASSLGSDEQYFGPGTRLTVT.

The chain joins TRBV7-8 to TRBJ2-6; D tentatively fits TRBD1 or TRBD2 (5 bases each). V was shortened by 3 bases and J by 2 bases, with 8 bases between the two germline ends. Germline assignment: CDR1 SGHVS and CDR2 FQNEAQ. The CDR3 runs 15 residues. DNA of the CDR3: TGTGCCAGCAGCTTTGGGGGTCCTGGGGCCAACGTCCTGACTTTC. The encoded protein is CASSFGGPGANVLTF.

This chain connects TRBV12-3 or TRBV12-4 to TRBJ2-3; 9 positions agree with TRBD2. This CDR3 region has 16 residues. V shed 6 bases and J 4 bases; nucleotides not matched to a gene: 11. DNA of the CDR3: TGTGCCAGCAGCCCGTGGGGGACTAGCCGTTCAGATACGCAGTATTTT. This encodes CASSPWGTSRSDTQYF.

The chain links TRBV12-3 or TRBV12-4 to TRBJ2-1; 7 positions match TRBD2. The trim removed 3 bases at V and 15 bases at J, leaving 8 bases unmatched. This CDR3 spans 12 amino acids. The CDR3 reads CASSLGTILRFF. The CDR3 DNA reads as TGTGCCAGCAGTTTGGGGACTATTTTGCGGTTCTTC.

This clonotype came up many times. The J gene is TRBJ2-3, the V gene TRBV9; possibly TRBD2 for D (6 bases). V was pared by 6 bases and J by 10 bases, with 21 bases between. This CDR3 region has 14 residues. Looked up from germline, CDR1 is SGDLS and CDR2 is YYNGEE. The CDR3, as DNA: TGTGCCAGCAACTCCGGGACTTCAAATCGCCCGCAGTATTTT. As protein: CASNSGTSNRPQYF. The variable domain in full, completed from reference TRBV9 and TRBJ2-3, reads DSGVTQTPKHLITATGQRVTLRCSPRSGDLSVYWYQQSLDQGLQFLIQYYNGEERAKGNILERFSAQQFPDLHSELNLSSLELGDSALYFCASNSGTSNRPQYFGPGTRLTVL.